The text below deals with one T cell receptor (beta chain). This entry belongs to a study of shared clonotypes between healthy human individuals. The assay ran at deep level. Generated by immunoSEQ multiplex PCR, the TCRdb table keeps only in-frame clones and is missing some. The data show about 960,000 clones, 76% seen once. CDR3 size: 14 residues. Deletions cut 2 bases from V and 5 bases from J, with 9 bases between. Germline values: CDR1 SEHNR, CDR2 FQNEAQ (reference sequence). The genes are TRBV7-9 and TRBJ2-2; weak D call: TRBD1 (6 bases). Material for sequencing was memory CD4+ T cells sorted from blood. The subset is: CD45RA-negative fraction. The TCR comes from a man aged 18 to 30 in good health. The DNA for the CDR3 is TGTGCCAGCAGCTTACAGGGGAGTACCGGGGAGCTGTTTTTT. This gives the protein CASSLQGSTGELFF.